The following is a TCR beta chain sequence with its context. Antigen specificity is unknown. The sample originates from a study of persistence of HIV-infected CD4 T cells. General study findings and limits: Degenerate expanded CDR3beta sequences were enriched among CMV- and Gag-responding cells.

This was the immunoSEQ version 4 assay in survey mode. TCRdb keeps only in-frame clones here, not all; method: immunoSEQ multiplex PCR. The sample records about 28,000 clones, around 80% being singletons. Cells were stimulated with CMV-infected fibroblast lysates at 8 to 10 ug/mL. CD40L-negative CD69-negative CD45RO-high memory CD4+ T cells were sorted as populations depleted of antigen-responding cells. These HIV-1-infected adults initiated suppressive ART in chronic infection. This CDR3 has 12 residues. V lost 3 bases to trimming and J lost 5 bases, with 5 bases between them. Germline values: CDR1 WNHNN, CDR2 SYGVQD (reference sequence).

This receptor was obtained from an adult man with HIV who was CMV-seropositive. The sequenced sample was CD4+ T cells sorted from PBMCs after roughly 18-hour stimulation, obtained from a patient who received antiretroviral therapy. The genes are TRBV10-1 and TRBJ1-5; D call uncertain. The CDR3 coding sequence is TGCGCCAGCAGTGACGAGGATCAGCCCCAGCATTTT. Protein: CASSDEDQPQHF.